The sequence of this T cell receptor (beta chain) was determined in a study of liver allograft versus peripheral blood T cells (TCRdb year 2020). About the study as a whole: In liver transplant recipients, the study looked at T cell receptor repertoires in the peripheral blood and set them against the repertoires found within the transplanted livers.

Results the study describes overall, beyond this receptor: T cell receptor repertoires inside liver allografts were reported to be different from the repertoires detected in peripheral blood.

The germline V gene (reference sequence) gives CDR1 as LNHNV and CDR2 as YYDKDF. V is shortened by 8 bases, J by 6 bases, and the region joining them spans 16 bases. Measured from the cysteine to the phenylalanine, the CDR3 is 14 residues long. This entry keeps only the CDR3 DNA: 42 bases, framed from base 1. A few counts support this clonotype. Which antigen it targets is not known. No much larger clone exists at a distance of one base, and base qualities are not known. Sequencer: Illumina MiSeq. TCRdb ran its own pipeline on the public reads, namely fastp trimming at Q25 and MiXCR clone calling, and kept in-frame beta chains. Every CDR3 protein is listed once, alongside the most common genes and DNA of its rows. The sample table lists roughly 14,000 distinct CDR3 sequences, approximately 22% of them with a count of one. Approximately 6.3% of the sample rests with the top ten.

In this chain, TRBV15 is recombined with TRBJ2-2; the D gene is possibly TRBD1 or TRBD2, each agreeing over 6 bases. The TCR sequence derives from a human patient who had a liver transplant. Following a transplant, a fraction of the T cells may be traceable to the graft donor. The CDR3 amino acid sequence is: CATRPGAISGELFF. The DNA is TGTGCCACCCGCCCGGGGGCGATATCCGGGGAGCTGTTTTTT.